This T cell receptor beta chain is from a study of T cell changes during pregnancy in multiple sclerosis. CDR3 length: 13 amino acids. The V gene's germline CDR1 is MDHEN and CDR2 SYDVKM. V lost 6 bases and J lost 8; bases outside the gene matches: 7. Sequencing used immunoSEQ multiplex PCR; TCRdb keeps in-frame clones, though not all of them. The data show 40,000 to 55,000 clones, with approximately 94% seen just once and about 4.5% held by the top ten. This clonotype originated in a female donor with multiple sclerosis, enrolled in a pregnancy study. The chain combines TRBV28 with TRBJ1-2; 9 positions match TRBD1. The sequencing here drew on CD8+ T cells from peripheral blood mononuclear cells, taken in the first trimester of pregnancy. This CDR3 is CASRKQGARGYTF. The CDR3 DNA reads as TGTGCCAGCAGGAAACAGGGGGCTCGGGGCTACACCTTC.